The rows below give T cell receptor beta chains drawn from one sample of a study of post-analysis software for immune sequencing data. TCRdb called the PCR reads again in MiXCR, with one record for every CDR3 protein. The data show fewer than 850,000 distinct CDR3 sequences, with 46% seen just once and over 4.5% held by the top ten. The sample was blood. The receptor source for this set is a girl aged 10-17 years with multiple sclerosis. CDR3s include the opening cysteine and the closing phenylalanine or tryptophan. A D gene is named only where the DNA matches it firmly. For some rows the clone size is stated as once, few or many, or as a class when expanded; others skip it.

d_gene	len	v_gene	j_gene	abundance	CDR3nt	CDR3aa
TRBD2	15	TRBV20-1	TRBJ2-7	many	TGCAGTGCTAAGTGGGTGGGAGGGAACTCCTACGAGCAGTACTTC	CSAKWVGGNSYEQYF
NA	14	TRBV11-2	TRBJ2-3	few	TGTGCCAGCAGCTCGCTCCGCGCGGGAACGACGCAGTATTTT	CASSSLRAGTTQYF
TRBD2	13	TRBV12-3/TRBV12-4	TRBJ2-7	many	TGCGCCAGCAGCCTCGGGACTAGCTACGAGCAGTACTTC	CASSLGTSYEQYF
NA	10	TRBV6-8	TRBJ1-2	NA	TGTGCCAGCGGCCTCTATGGCTACACCTTC	CASGLYGYTF
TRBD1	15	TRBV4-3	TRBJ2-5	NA	TGCGCCAGCAGCCAGACAGGGTCGGCGGGAGAGACCCAGTACTTC	CASSQTGSAGETQYF
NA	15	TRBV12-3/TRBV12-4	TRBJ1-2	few	TGTGCCAGCAGTTTAACGGACAGCCCGAACTATGGCTACACCTTC	CASSLTDSPNYGYTF
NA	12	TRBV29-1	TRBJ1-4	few	TGCAGCGCGAGGGCCGGAGGAGAAAAACTGTTTTTT	CSARAGGEKLFF
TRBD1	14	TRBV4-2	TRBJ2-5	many	TGTGCCAGCAGCCCTCGACAGGGGGAAGAGACCCAGTACTTC	CASSPRQGEETQYF
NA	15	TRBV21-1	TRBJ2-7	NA	TGTGCCAGCACCCGTTATACAGGGGATCAGGGCGAGCAGTACTTC	CASTRYTGDQGEQYF
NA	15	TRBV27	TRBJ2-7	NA	TGTGCCAGCAGTTTATCGGTGATAGGGGGGTCCGAGCAGTACTTC	CASSLSVIGGSEQYF
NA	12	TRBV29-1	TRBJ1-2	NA	TGCAGCGCGGTAAAGGGGCGCTATGGCTACACCTTC	CSAVKGRYGYTF
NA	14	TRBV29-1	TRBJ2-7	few	TGCAGCGTTGAAGCTGGGGACAACTCCTACGAGCAGTACTTC	CSVEAGDNSYEQYF
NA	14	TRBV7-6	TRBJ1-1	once	TGTGCCAGCAGCTTAGCGCCCGGGCCTAAAGGGGCTTTCTTT	CASSLAPGPKGAFF
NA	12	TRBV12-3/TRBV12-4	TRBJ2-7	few	TGTGCCAGCAGTTTTCTGGGGAACGAGCAGTACTTC	CASSFLGNEQYF
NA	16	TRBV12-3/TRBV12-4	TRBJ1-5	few	TGTGCCAGCAGTTTAGGGACAACTTATAGCAATCAGCCCCAGCATTTT	CASSLGTTYSNQPQHF
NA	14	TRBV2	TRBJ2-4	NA	TGTGCCAGCAGAGAGGTTAGGGGAGGAGACATTCAGTACTTC	CASREVRGGDIQYF
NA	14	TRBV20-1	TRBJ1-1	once	TGCAGTGCTAGAGAGACAGGATCGAACACTGAAGCTTTCTTT	CSARETGSNTEAFF
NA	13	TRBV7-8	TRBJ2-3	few	TGTGCCAGCAGCTTGTATGGCGCGGATACGCAGTATTTT	CASSLYGADTQYF
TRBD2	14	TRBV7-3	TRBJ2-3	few	TGTGCCAGCAGCTTACAAGCGGGGGCAGATACGCAGTATTTT	CASSLQAGADTQYF
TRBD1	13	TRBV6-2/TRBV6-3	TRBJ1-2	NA	TGTGCCAGCCTTGGGACAGGGAACTATGGCTACACCTTC	CASLGTGNYGYTF
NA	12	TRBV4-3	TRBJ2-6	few	TGCGCCAGCAGCCAAGATTGGGGACGGTTGACTTTC	CASSQDWGRLTF
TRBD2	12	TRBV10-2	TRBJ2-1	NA	TGCGCCAGCAGTGAAGGTGGGACTAGCCCGTTCTTC	CASSEGGTSPFF
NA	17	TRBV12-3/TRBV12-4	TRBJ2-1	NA	TGTGCCAGCAGTTTCGCCCCTGGGTTCGGCGTGCAGGAGACCCAGTTCTTC	CASSFAPGFGVQETQFF
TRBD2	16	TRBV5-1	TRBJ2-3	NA	TGCGCCAGCAGCCCCCGGACTAGCGGGAGGTCAGATACGCAGTATTTT	CASSPRTSGRSDTQYF
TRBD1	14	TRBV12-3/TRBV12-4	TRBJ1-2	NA	TGTGCCAGCAGTTTAGGACAGGGGGCGCAAGGCTACACCTTC	CASSLGQGAQGYTF
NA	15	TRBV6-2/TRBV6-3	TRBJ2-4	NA	TGTGCCAGCAGTTACGGAGAGTTAGCCAAAAACATTCAGTACTTC	CASSYGELAKNIQYF
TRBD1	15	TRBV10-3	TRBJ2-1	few	TGTGCCATCAGTGACAGGGACAGGGTCGCCAATGAGCAGTTCTTC	CAISDRDRVANEQFF
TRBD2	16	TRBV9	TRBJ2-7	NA	TGTGCCAGCAGCGATGGGACTAGCGGGAGACTCTACGAGCAGTACTTC	CASSDGTSGRLYEQYF
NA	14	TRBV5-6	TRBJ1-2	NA	TGTGCCAGCAGCTGGGGGGTTCGGTTCGGAGGCTACACCTTC	CASSWGVRFGGYTF
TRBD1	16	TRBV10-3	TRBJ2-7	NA	TGTGCCATCAGCGACATCGTAACAGGGGCCTCCTACGAGCAGTACTTC	CAISDIVTGASYEQYF
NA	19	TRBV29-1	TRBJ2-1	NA	TGCAGCGTTGAGGTCGAGGGCAGGGGGGGGACTAGAATTGACGGTGAGCAGTTCTTC	CSVEVEGRGGTRIDGEQFF
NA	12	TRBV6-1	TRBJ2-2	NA	TGTGCCAGCAGGGAGCGCTCCGGGGAGCTGTTTTTT	CASRERSGELFF
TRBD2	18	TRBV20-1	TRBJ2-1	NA	TGCAGTGCTAGAGATCTGCTAGCGGGAATTAGCTCCTACAATGAGCAGTTCTTC	CSARDLLAGISSYNEQFF
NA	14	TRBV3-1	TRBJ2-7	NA	TGTGCCAGCAGCCATGGAGCAGGCGGCTACGAGCAGTACTTC	CASSHGAGGYEQYF
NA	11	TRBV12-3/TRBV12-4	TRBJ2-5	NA	TGTGCCAGGGGACACCAAGAGACCCAGTACTTC	CARGHQETQYF
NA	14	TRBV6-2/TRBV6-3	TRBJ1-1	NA	TGTGCCAGCAGCATACAGGGCATCTGGACTGAAGCTTTCTTT	CASSIQGIWTEAFF
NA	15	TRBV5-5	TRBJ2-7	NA	TGTGCCAGCAGCGGACCTCCCAGGGACCCCTACGAGCAGTACTTC	CASSGPPRDPYEQYF
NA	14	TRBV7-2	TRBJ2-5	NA	TGTGCCAGCCGTCTCGAGTTGCACCAAGAGACCCAGTACTTC	CASRLELHQETQYF
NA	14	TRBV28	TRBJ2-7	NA	TGTGCCAGCAGTTTGAGCCTAGACCCCTGGGAGCAGTACTTC	CASSLSLDPWEQYF
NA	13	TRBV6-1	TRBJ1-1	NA	TGTGCCAGCAGTGACTTCCAGGGGTATGAAGCTTTCTTT	CASSDFQGYEAFF
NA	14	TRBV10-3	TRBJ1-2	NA	TGTGCCATCAGTGAGTCCTTAGGGGATGATGGCTACACCTTC	CAISESLGDDGYTF
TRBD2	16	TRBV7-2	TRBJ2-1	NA	TGTGCCAGCAGCATTAATAGCGGGAGTACGGGCAGTGAGCAGTTCTTC	CASSINSGSTGSEQFF
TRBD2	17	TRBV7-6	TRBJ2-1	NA	TGTGCCAGCAGCCATGGGACTAGCGGGAGGTGGTGGGGTGAGCAGTTCTTC	CASSHGTSGRWWGEQFF
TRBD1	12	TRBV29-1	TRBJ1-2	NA	TGCAGCGTTGAGGCAGGGGGACGCGGCTACACCTTC	CSVEAGGRGYTF
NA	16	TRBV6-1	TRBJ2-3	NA	TGTGCCAGCAGTGTATGGGATACCTCAACCGGGGATACGCAGTATTTT	CASSVWDTSTGDTQYF
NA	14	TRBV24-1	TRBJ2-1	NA	TGTGCCACCAGTGACCGCCAGTCAACAGGGGAGCAGTTCTTC	CATSDRQSTGEQFF
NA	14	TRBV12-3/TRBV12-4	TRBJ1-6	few	TGTGCCAGCATGGATTCATCCTATAATTCACCCCTCCACTTT	CASMDSSYNSPLHF
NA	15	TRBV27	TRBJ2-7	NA	TGTGCCAGCAGCCAAAGGGCGGGATCTGCCTACGAGCAGTACTTC	CASSQRAGSAYEQYF
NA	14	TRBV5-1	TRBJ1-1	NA	TGCGCCAGCAGCTTGGAGCCAGGGCGCTCTGAAGCTTTCTTT	CASSLEPGRSEAFF
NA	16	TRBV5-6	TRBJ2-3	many	TGTGCCAGCACCCTCGCTAATCCGGAGGGGACAGATACGCAGTATTTT	CASTLANPEGTDTQYF
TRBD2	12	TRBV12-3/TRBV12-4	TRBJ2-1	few	TGTGCCAGCTGCTGGCGGGGGGGAAAGCAGTTCTTC	CASCWRGGKQFF